This T cell receptor beta chain was identified during a study of blood T cell repertoires in COVID-19. Across the study: There were acute and convalescent COVID-19 samples, and they came from the United States, Italy and Spain.

The authors' processing: Amplified reference gene primers provided the basis for estimating nucleated cell counts. Method: immunoSEQ multiplex PCR; TCRdb's copy keeps in-frame clones and lacks some. V and J calls and clone size are copied from that table; D and trimming were computed from the DNA. The sample has approximately 400,000 clones, around 92% seen once; the top ten hold approximately 1.2%. This CDR3 spans 12 amino acids. Germline V gene sequence: CDR1 SGHRS, CDR2 YFSETQ. With 4 bases removed from V and 4 bases from J, the gap between germline ends came to 8 bases. The sequenced sample consisted of peripheral blood. V usage is TRBV5-1 and J usage is TRBJ1-2, with TRBD1 as a possible D gene (6 bases). This TCR was sampled from a man aged 40-49 years with acute or convalescent COVID-19. The CDR3 region is CASSTDSYGYTF. The CDR3 nucleotides are TGCGCCAGCAGCACGGACAGCTATGGCTACACCTTC.